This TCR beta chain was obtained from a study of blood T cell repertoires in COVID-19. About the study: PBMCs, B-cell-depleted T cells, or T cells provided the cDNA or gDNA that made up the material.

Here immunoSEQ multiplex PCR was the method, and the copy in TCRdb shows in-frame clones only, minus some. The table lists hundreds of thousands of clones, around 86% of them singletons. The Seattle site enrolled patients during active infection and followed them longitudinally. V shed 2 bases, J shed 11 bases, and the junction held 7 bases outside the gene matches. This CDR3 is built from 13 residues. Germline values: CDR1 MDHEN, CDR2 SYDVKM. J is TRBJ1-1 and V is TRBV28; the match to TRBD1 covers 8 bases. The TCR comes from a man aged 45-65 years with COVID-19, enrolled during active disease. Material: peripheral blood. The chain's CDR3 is CASSLQGAVVAFF. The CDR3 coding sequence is TGTGCCAGCAGTTTACAGGGGGCCGTTGTTGCTTTCTTT.